Below are 28 T cell receptor beta chains sequenced from a single sample in a study of Tregs in tolerant kidney transplant recipients. TCRdb keeps only in-frame clones here, not all; method: immunoSEQ multiplex PCR. This sample has about 31,000 clones, with over 65% found just once. Their specific antigens are unknown. The sequenced sample was Tregs from blood cultured with allogeneic cells. The receptors stem from a human donor in good health.

The chain carries TRBV4-1 and TRBJ2-7; possible D gene TRBD1, 5 bases. This CDR3 region has 17 residues. V lost 2 bases and J 2 bases, leaving 19 bases between the germline ends. Germline loops: CDR1 MGHRA, CDR2 YSYEKL. CDR3 DNA sequence: TGCGCCAGCAGCCAACCACGAGCCAGGGCGTTGACCTACGAGCAGTACTTC. Its translation is CASSQPRARALTYEQYF.

Of note for this clone: An end of the junction does not agree with germline; a read error may underlie this. This chain uses TRBV20-1 with TRBJ2-1; D is uncertain. Per germline, CDR1 DFQATT and CDR2 SNEGSKA (reference sequence). The CDR3 totals 11 residues. CDR3 nucleotide sequence: TGCAGTGCTAGAGATGACCTAGTTCAGGTCTTC. Encoded protein: CSARDDLVQVF.

The J gene is TRBJ1-1, the V gene TRBV7-2; D is uncertain. This CDR3 comprises 14 residues. Germline CDR1 reads SGHTA; CDR2 reads FQGNSA. With 5 bases removed from V and 4 bases from J, the gap between germline ends came to 14 bases. The CDR3 loop is CASSPRATGTEAFF. CDR3 nucleotides: TGTGCCAGCAGCCCTAGGGCCACGGGCACTGAAGCTTTCTTT.

The chain employs TRBV5-1 and TRBJ2-3, with D possibly TRBD2 on 6 matching bases. CDR1 and CDR2 from the germline V gene are SGHRS and YFSETQ. V was clipped by 1 base and J by 0 bases, with 15 bases between them. This CDR3 is built from 17 residues. The CDR3 protein is CASSLPASGTSTDTQYF. The CDR3 DNA sequence: TGCGCCAGCAGCTTGCCCGCCTCAGGGACTAGCACAGATACGCAGTATTTT.

The chain joins TRBV19 to TRBJ2-1, with a tentative D call TRBD1 (5 bases). This CDR3 has 13 amino acids. Per germline, CDR1 LNHDA and CDR2 SQIVND (reference sequence). V lost 9 bases to trimming and J lost 5 bases, with 14 bases between them. The CDR3 loop is CASRPTANNEQFF. For the CDR3, the DNA is TGTGCCAGCCGTCCGACAGCAAACAATGAGCAGTTCTTC. The full variable domain, rest sourced from reference TRBV19 and TRBJ2-1, is DGGITQSPKYLFRKEGQNVTLSCEQNLNHDAMYWYRQDPGQGLRLIYYSQIVNDFQKGDIAEGYSVSREKKESFPLTVTSAQKNPTAFYLCASRPTANNEQFFGPGTRLTVL.

As concerns this clone: This CDR3 is also generated by other DNA sequences in the sample. The V and J genes are TRBV19 and TRBJ1-4; perhaps TRBD1 as D (6 bases). The CDR3 spans 14 residues. CDR1 and CDR2 (germline): LNHDA, SQIVND (reference sequence). V lost 6 bases and J 10 bases, leaving 18 bases between the germline ends. The CDR3, as DNA: TGTGCCAGTAGGAGCCAGGGGCGGGCGCGAAAACTGTTTTTT. Translation: CASRSQGRARKLFF.

The V gene is TRBV7-2, the J gene TRBJ1-3; a possible D gene is TRBD1 (6 bases). Germline V gene lookup returns CDR1 SGHTA and CDR2 FQGNSA. V gave up 5 bases and J gave up 4 bases, with 21 bases separating them. The CDR3 sequence is 17 residues long. CDR3 DNA: TGTGCCAGCAGCGCCCCCGGGACAAAAAGGAGAGGAAACACCATATATTTT. The encoded protein is CASSAPGTKRRGNTIYF.

CDR3 nucleotide sequence: TGTGCCAGCAGCTTAGTTCAGGGGTTTAGCTCCTACAATGAGCAGTTCTTC. Protein product: CASSLVQGFSSYNEQFF. The genes are TRBV11-2 and TRBJ2-1, with D perhaps matching TRBD1 (6 bases). Germline CDR1 is SGHAT and CDR2 is FQNNGV. Trimming cost V 1 base and J 0 bases, with 13 bases left between them. The CDR3 is 17 amino acids.

V and J are TRBV5-5 and TRBJ2-7; D remains unclear. Germline CDR1 reads SGHKS; CDR2 reads YYEKEE (reference sequence). The CDR3 length is 17 residues. Trimming took off 1 base at V and 1 base at J, with 18 bases between the two ends. The CDR3 DNA reads as TGTGCCAGCAGCTTGCCCACGGCCGGACGGGCGTCCTACGAGCAGTACTTC. Translated, it gives CASSLPTAGRASYEQYF.

J is TRBJ1-4 and V is TRBV7-2; 7 bases match TRBD1. This CDR3 is 16 amino acids long. Unmatched junction bases numbered 10, after V lost 1 base and J lost 8 bases. Germline assignment: CDR1 SGHTA and CDR2 FQGNSA. The CDR3 here is CASSLGTGLRGEKLFF. In nucleotides, the CDR3 is TGTGCCAGCAGCTTAGGGACAGGCCTTAGGGGCGAAAAACTGTTTTTT.

This chain joins TRBV6-1 and TRBJ2-7; 9 positions match TRBD2. This CDR3 region has 13 residues. V was clipped by 2 bases and J by 11 bases; unmatched bases: 7. In germline, CDR1 is MNHNS, CDR2 SASEGT. CDR3 sequence reads: CASSEFPREGEYF. CDR3 in DNA: TGTGCCAGCAGTGAATTCCCGCGGGAGGGCGAGTACTTC.

The rearrangement joins TRBV11-1 to TRBJ2-7; tentatively, D is TRBD2 (5 bases). There are 15 residues in the CDR3. Germline CDR1 and CDR2: SGHAT and FQDESV (reference sequence). Trimming took off 4 bases at V and 2 bases at J, with 15 bases between the two ends. CDR3 region: CASSSGSPRTYEQYF. CDR3 in DNA: TGTGCCAGCAGCTCGGGAAGCCCCCGGACCTACGAGCAGTACTTC.

V usage is TRBV7-9 and J usage is TRBJ2-7; no definite D call. From germline, CDR1 is SEHNR and CDR2 FQNEAQ (reference sequence). Deletions cut 1 base from V and 3 bases from J, with 19 bases between. This CDR3 region has 17 residues. This CDR3 reads CASSLDLGGSRSYEQYF. CDR3 in DNA: TGTGCCAGCAGCTTAGATCTAGGCGGATCTAGAAGCTACGAGCAGTACTTC.

The chain uses TRBV19 and TRBJ2-2; weak D call: TRBD1 (5 bases). Trimming removed 4 bases from V and 6 bases from J, with 12 bases in between. CDR3 length equals 14 residues. CDR1 and CDR2 from the germline V gene are LNHDA and SQIVND (reference sequence). CDR3 residues: CASSSRVGPGELFF. CDR3 DNA sequence: TGTGCCAGTAGTAGCAGGGTGGGCCCCGGGGAGCTGTTTTTT.

This chain joins TRBV18 and TRBJ2-2; 8 bases are a match to TRBD1. V trimming: 3 bases; J trimming: 1 base; junction bases outside the gene matches: 4. Germline CDR1 KGHSH, CDR2 LQKENI. This CDR3 is built from 16 residues. The chain's CDR3 is CASSPYRGENTGELFF. The CDR3, as DNA: TGTGCCAGCTCACCCTACAGGGGGGAGAACACCGGGGAGCTGTTTTTT. The full variable domain, in which reference TRBV18 and TRBJ2-2 provide the parts outside the CDR3, is NAGVMQNPRHLVRRRGQEARLRCSPMKGHSHVYWYRQLPEEGLKFMVYLQKENIIDESGMPKERFSAEFPKEGPSILRIQQVVRGDSAAYFCASSPYRGENTGELFFGEGSRLTVL.

V usage is TRBV5-6 and J usage is TRBJ1-1; 7 bases agree with TRBD1. Germline V CDR1 and CDR2: SGHDT, YYEEEE. The CDR3 loop spans 15 amino acids. V lost 7 bases to trimming and J lost 8 bases; unmatched junction nucleotides: 17. Here the CDR3 reads CASARQGVHLLEAFF. As DNA, the CDR3 is TGTGCCAGCGCACGACAGGGCGTACACCTCCTCGAAGCTTTCTTT. Supplemented by reference TRBV5-6 and TRBJ1-1, the full variable domain reads DAGVTQSPTHLIKTRGQQVTLRCSPKSGHDTVSWYQQALGQGPQFIFQYYEEEERQRGNFPDRFSGHQFPNYSSELNVNALLLGDSALYLCASARQGVHLLEAFFGQGTRLTVV.

This chain uses TRBV10-3 with TRBJ2-5; D is perhaps TRBD2 (5 bases). V lost 6 bases and J lost 5, with 13 bases in between. Germline assignment: CDR1 ENHRY and CDR2 SYGVKD. The CDR3 sequence is 13 residues long. The CDR3 region is CAIRERGAETQYF. The DNA for the CDR3 is TGTGCCATCAGGGAACGGGGTGCCGAGACCCAGTACTTC.

The CDR3 sequence is CASSFGQGAPTDTQYF. CDR3 nucleotide sequence: TGCGCCAGCAGCTTCGGACAGGGGGCCCCCACAGATACGCAGTATTTT. The J gene is TRBJ2-3, the V gene TRBV5-1; TRBD1 matches 11 bases. CDR1 and CDR2 (germline): SGHRS, YFSETQ. This CDR3 has 16 residues. V gave up 2 bases and J gave up 2 bases; unmatched junction bases: 4. The full variable domain, with the rest looked up from reference TRBV5-1 and TRBJ2-3, is KAGVTQTPRYLIKTRGQQVTLSCSPISGHRSVSWYQQTPGQGLQFLFEYFSETQRNKGNFPGRFSGRQFSNSRSEMNVSTLELGDSALYLCASSFGQGAPTDTQYFGPGTRLTVL.

The rearrangement links TRBV28 to TRBJ1-2; D is unresolved. The ends were cut back, 6 bases at V and 4 bases at J, with 12 bases in the middle. From germline, CDR1 is MDHEN and CDR2 SYDVKM. There are 13 residues in the CDR3. The DNA of the CDR3 is TGTGCCAGCAGACAAGGTCGGAGCTATGGCTACACCTTC. This sequence encodes CASRQGRSYGYTF.

In its sample, this clone was seen a few times. The chain links TRBV6-6 to TRBJ2-5; TRBD2 agrees at 15 bases. V was clipped by 6 bases and J by 7 bases; unmatched bases: 9. Germline V gives CDR1 MNHNY, CDR2 SVGAGI (reference sequence). The CDR3 covers 16 residues. The CDR3 sequence: CASSPTGLAGGLTQYF. DNA of the CDR3: TGTGCCAGCAGCCCAACCGGACTAGCGGGGGGGTTGACCCAGTACTTC.

This clone came up once. The rearrangement links TRBV6-1 to TRBJ1-3; D remains unclear. The CDR3 has 15 amino acids. V was pared by 6 bases and J by 0 bases, with 12 bases between. Germline lookup yields CDR1 MNHNS and CDR2 SASEGT. The CDR3 loop reads CASRVNARSGNTIYF. In DNA, the CDR3 is TGTGCCAGCAGAGTTAACGCTCGCTCTGGAAACACCATATATTTT.

This clone has only one observation. This chain connects TRBV5-1 to TRBJ1-1; D is undetermined. The V end was cut by 6 bases, the J end by 2 bases, with 14 bases between. CDR1 and CDR2 from the germline V gene are SGHRS and YFSETQ. The CDR3 totals 14 residues. CDR3 bases: TGCGCCAGCAATTCGGTCGGAAGAAACACTGAAGCTTTCTTT. Protein product: CASNSVGRNTEAFF.

The chain uses TRBV9 and TRBJ2-5; D unresolved. The germline V gene has CDR1 SGDLS and CDR2 YYNGEE. The CDR3 covers 15 residues. Trimming shortened V by 3 bases and J by 4 bases, and 16 bases separated the two germline ends. CDR3 in amino acids: CASSENLGVLETQYF. CDR3 coding DNA: TGTGCCAGCAGCGAGAACCTTGGGGTATTAGAGACCCAGTACTTC.

The chain links TRBV11-3 to TRBJ2-5; D is undetermined. Looked up from germline, CDR1 is SGHNT and CDR2 is YENEEA. V was pared by 1 base and J by 5 bases, with 8 bases between. This CDR3 contains 13 residues. CDR3 DNA sequence: TGTGCCAGCAGCTTAGTAGAGTTCGAGACCCAGTACTTC. Amino acid sequence: CASSLVEFETQYF. The full variable domain, its missing parts supplied by reference TRBV11-3 and TRBJ2-5, is EAGVVQSPRYKIIEKKQPVAFWCNPISGHNTLYWYLQNLGQGPELLIRYENEEAVDDSQLPKDRFSAERLKGVDSTLKIQPAELGDSAVYLCASSLVEFETQYFGPGTRLLVL.

The chain has TRBV29-1 and TRBJ2-5, with D perhaps TRBD1 (5 bases). Germline assignment: CDR1 SQVTM and CDR2 ANQGSEA. This CDR3 has 13 residues. The V gene lost 6 bases and the J gene lost 5 bases, with 16 bases spanning the gap. The CDR3 DNA reads TGCAGCGTCCAAGGGGTGGTAGGGGAGACCCAGTACTTC. Translating it yields CSVQGVVGETQYF.

This chain joins TRBV6-5 and TRBJ2-7, with D unresolved. The CDR3 has 14 amino acids. Trimming cost V 2 bases and J 2 bases, with 10 bases left between them. CDR1 and CDR2 (germline): MNHEY, SVGAGI. In DNA form, the CDR3 reads TGTGCCAGCAGTTACGACCCTTATGCCTACGAGCAGTACTTC. This codes for CASSYDPYAYEQYF.

The rearrangement links TRBV14 to TRBJ2-7; D uncertain. CDR1 is SGHDN, CDR2 FVKESK, per germline. Trimming pared 2 bases from V and 0 bases from J, leaving 11 bases between. This CDR3 spans 15 amino acids. This CDR3 is CASSQLGRSSYEQYF. CDR3 in DNA: TGTGCCAGCAGCCAACTGGGCAGAAGCTCCTACGAGCAGTACTTC.

V usage is TRBV27 and J usage is TRBJ2-1; D perhaps matches TRBD2 (6 bases). Germline V lookup: CDR1 MNHEY, CDR2 SMNVEV (reference sequence). The CDR3 runs 16 residues. V lost 6 bases and J lost 0, with 15 bases in between. CDR3 sequence reads: CASSRVSGSSYNEQFF. DNA of the CDR3: TGTGCCAGCAGCAGGGTTAGCGGTAGCTCCTACAATGAGCAGTTCTTC.